This is a list of T cell receptor beta chains from one sample in a study of shared clonotypes between healthy human individuals. The protocol was immunoSEQ multiplex PCR, while the TCRdb copy is restricted to in-frame clones and leaves out a portion. In the table there are hundreds of thousands of clones, around 96% of which are singletons. Material for sequencing was naive CD8+ T cells sorted from blood. These TCRs come from a woman aged 30 to 39 in good health. Each CDR3 is given without its conserved first and last residue. Fields, in order: J gene, V gene, CDR3 length, CDR3 protein.

j_gene: TRBJ2-2; v_gene: TRBV10-3; len: 13; CDR3aa: AISEEAENTGELF
j_gene: TRBJ1-1; v_gene: TRBV7-9; len: 14; CDR3aa: ASSPPTGARNTEAF
j_gene: TRBJ2-7; v_gene: TRBV6-6; len: 14; CDR3aa: ASSPYGSLAGDEQY
j_gene: TRBJ2-3; v_gene: TRBV4-2; len: 16; CDR3aa: ASSQGRWLAGVQDTQY
j_gene: TRBJ1-2; v_gene: TRBV28; len: 14; CDR3aa: ASSSDTLYHNYGYT
j_gene: TRBJ1-2; v_gene: TRBV2; len: 15; CDR3aa: ASMETSPMDSPYGYT
j_gene: TRBJ2-3; v_gene: TRBV5-4; len: 17; CDR3aa: ASSLGLAGVGGTTDTQY
j_gene: TRBJ2-7; v_gene: TRBV7-9; len: 9; CDR3aa: ASSRGDEQY
j_gene: TRBJ1-5; v_gene: TRBV7-2; len: 14; CDR3aa: ASSLAHRTSNQPQH
j_gene: TRBJ2-7; v_gene: TRBV6-6; len: 13; CDR3aa: ASSYAATGGAEQY
j_gene: TRBJ2-1; v_gene: TRBV2; len: 12; CDR3aa: ASSPASRSHEQF
j_gene: TRBJ2-7; v_gene: TRBV27; len: 11; CDR3aa: ASRSSGSLEQY
j_gene: TRBJ2-1; v_gene: TRBV28; len: 15; CDR3aa: ASSLDGPRGSYNEQF
j_gene: TRBJ2-6; v_gene: TRBV7-2; len: 16; CDR3aa: ASSLQSRRQSRANVLT
j_gene: TRBJ1-1; v_gene: TRBV28; len: 12; CDR3aa: ASSPSQGNTEAF
j_gene: TRBJ2-3; v_gene: TRBV29-1; len: 15; CDR3aa: SVEVLREDTSTDTQY
j_gene: TRBJ2-1; v_gene: TRBV6-5; len: 12; CDR3aa: ASWMGGRASEQF
j_gene: TRBJ2-5; v_gene: TRBV7-6; len: 12; CDR3aa: ASSSVGGGLEQY
j_gene: TRBJ2-2; v_gene: TRBV2; len: 15; CDR3aa: ASSPRDAVANTGELF
j_gene: TRBJ1-1; v_gene: TRBV2; len: 15; CDR3aa: ASSVSVTKYMNTEAF
j_gene: TRBJ2-7; v_gene: TRBV6-5; len: 12; CDR3aa: ASSPGTSVYEQY
j_gene: TRBJ2-2; v_gene: TRBV6-5; len: 13; CDR3aa: ASSYRTDHTGELF
j_gene: TRBJ2-7; v_gene: TRBV11-1; len: 13; CDR3aa: ASSTQLAGVYEQY
j_gene: TRBJ2-7; v_gene: TRBV27; len: 14; CDR3aa: ASSLWDGIGVGEQY
j_gene: TRBJ2-1; v_gene: TRBV10-1; len: 11; CDR3aa: ASSEGTGYEQF
j_gene: TRBJ2-5; v_gene: TRBV10-2; len: 12; CDR3aa: ASSGQRAQETQY
j_gene: TRBJ1-2; v_gene: TRBV27; len: 13; CDR3aa: ASSNRGNNNYGYT
j_gene: TRBJ2-6; v_gene: TRBV7-8; len: 15; CDR3aa: ASSPKGGLSGANVLT
j_gene: TRBJ2-4; v_gene: TRBV27; len: 9; CDR3aa: ASRGEDIQY
j_gene: TRBJ2-1; v_gene: TRBV2; len: 14; CDR3aa: ASSRPASLTYNEQF
j_gene: TRBJ1-4; v_gene: TRBV9; len: 16; CDR3aa: ASSPRPGQGVENEKLF
j_gene: TRBJ2-7; v_gene: TRBV27; len: 14; CDR3aa: ASSLSFGTKVYEQY
j_gene: TRBJ2-7; v_gene: TRBV2; len: 13; CDR3aa: ASSEIVGAPYEQY
j_gene: TRBJ1-1; v_gene: TRBV15; len: 12; CDR3aa: ATSRDRINTEAF
j_gene: TRBJ2-3; v_gene: TRBV27; len: 14; CDR3aa: ASSPGTSGRTDTQY
j_gene: TRBJ1-1; v_gene: TRBV5-4; len: 12; CDR3aa: ASSLEHRNTEAF